This TCR beta chain was identified during a study of blood T cell repertoires in COVID-19. Study context: Samples taken during acute and convalescent COVID-19 were collected in the United States, Italy and Spain. T cells, B-cell-depleted T cells, or PBMCs supplied cDNA or gDNA.

Original methodology: Scientists estimated how many nucleated cells there were by amplifying reference gene primers. Measured with immunoSEQ multiplex PCR; TCRdb has only the in-frame clones, and not every one. V and J calls and clone size are those listed in that table; D and trimming were worked out from the DNA. The table includes approximately 150,000 clones, around 85% detected once. The receptor's source is a man aged 60 to 75 with active or convalescent COVID-19. The material sequenced was peripheral blood.

In nucleotides, the CDR3 is TGTGCCAGCAGCCAAGGGGAGGGGCGCAATGAGCAGTTCTTC. Amino acid sequence: CASSQGEGRNEQFF. V is TRBV4-2 and J is TRBJ2-1; 7 bases match TRBD2. Unmatched junction bases numbered 3, after V lost 1 base and J lost 6 bases. The CDR3 runs to 14 residues. The germline gives CDR1 LGHNA, CDR2 YNFKEQ.